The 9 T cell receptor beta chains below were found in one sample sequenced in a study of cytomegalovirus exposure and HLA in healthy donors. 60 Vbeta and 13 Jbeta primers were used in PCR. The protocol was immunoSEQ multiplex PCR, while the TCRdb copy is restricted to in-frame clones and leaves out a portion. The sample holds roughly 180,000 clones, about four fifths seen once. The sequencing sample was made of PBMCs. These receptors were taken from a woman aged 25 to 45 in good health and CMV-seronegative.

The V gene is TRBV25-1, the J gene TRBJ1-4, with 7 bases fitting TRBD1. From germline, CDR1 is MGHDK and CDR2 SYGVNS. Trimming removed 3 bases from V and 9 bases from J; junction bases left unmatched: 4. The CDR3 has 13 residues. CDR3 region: CASSEWTGQKLFF. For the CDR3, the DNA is TGTGCCAGCAGTGAGTGGACAGGTCAAAAACTGTTTTTT.

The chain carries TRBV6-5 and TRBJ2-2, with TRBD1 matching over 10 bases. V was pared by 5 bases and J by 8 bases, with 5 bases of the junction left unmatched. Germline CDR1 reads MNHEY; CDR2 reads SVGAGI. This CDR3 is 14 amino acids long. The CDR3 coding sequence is TGTGCCAGCAGTCAGCGACAGGGGGCGGGGGAGCTGTTTTTT. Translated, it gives CASSQRQGAGELFF.

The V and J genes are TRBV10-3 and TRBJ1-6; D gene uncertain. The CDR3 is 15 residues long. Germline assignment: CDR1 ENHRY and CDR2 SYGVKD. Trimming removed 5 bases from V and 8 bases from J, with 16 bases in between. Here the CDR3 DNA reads TGTGCCATCAGTTCTCGGTCGGCCGCGGATTCACCCCTCCACTTT. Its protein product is CAISSRSAADSPLHF.

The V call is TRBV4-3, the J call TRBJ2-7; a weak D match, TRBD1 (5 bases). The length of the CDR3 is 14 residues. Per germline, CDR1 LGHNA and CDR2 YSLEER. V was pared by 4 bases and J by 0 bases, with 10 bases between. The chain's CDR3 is CASSPAGISYEQYF. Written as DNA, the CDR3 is TGCGCCAGCAGCCCAGCAGGGATCTCCTACGAGCAGTACTTC.

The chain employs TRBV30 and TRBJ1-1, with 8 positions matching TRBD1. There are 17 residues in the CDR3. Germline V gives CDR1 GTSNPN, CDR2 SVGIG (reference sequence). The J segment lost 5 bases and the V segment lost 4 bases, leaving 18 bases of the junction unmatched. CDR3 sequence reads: CAWKSIMRQGPGTEAFF. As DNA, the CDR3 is TGTGCCTGGAAGAGTATAATGAGACAGGGGCCGGGGACTGAAGCTTTCTTT.

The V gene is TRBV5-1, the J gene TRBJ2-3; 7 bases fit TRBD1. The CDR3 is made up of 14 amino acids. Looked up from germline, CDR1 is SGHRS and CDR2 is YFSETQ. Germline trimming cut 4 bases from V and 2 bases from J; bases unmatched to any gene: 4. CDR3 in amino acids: CASSLDRITDTQYF. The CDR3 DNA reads TGCGCCAGCAGCCTGGACAGGATCACAGATACGCAGTATTTT.

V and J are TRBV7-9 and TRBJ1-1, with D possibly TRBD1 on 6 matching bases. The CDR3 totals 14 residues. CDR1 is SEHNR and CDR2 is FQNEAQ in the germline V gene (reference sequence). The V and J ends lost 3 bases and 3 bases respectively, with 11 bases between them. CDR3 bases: TGTGCCAGCAGCTTCGGGACACACGACACTGAAGCTTTCTTT. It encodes CASSFGTHDTEAFF.

For the CDR3, the DNA is TGTGCTAGTGGTTTGAACCCGATGGGGGGGCCCGGGGGCAATCAGCCCCAGCATTTT. It codes for CASGLNPMGGPGGNQPQHF. V usage is TRBV12-5 and J usage is TRBJ1-5; D possibly corresponds to TRBD1 (6 bases). The CDR3 totals 19 residues. Trimming shortened V by 2 bases and J by 2 bases, and 22 bases separated the two germline ends. Germline V gene lookup returns CDR1 LGHNT and CDR2 FRNRAP.

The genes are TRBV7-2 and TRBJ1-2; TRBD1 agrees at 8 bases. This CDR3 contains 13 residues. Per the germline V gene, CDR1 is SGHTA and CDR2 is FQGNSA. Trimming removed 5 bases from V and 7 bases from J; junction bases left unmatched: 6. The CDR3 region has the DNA TGTGCCAGCAGCCCGGGACAGGAGAGTGGCTACACCTTC. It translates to CASSPGQESGYTF.